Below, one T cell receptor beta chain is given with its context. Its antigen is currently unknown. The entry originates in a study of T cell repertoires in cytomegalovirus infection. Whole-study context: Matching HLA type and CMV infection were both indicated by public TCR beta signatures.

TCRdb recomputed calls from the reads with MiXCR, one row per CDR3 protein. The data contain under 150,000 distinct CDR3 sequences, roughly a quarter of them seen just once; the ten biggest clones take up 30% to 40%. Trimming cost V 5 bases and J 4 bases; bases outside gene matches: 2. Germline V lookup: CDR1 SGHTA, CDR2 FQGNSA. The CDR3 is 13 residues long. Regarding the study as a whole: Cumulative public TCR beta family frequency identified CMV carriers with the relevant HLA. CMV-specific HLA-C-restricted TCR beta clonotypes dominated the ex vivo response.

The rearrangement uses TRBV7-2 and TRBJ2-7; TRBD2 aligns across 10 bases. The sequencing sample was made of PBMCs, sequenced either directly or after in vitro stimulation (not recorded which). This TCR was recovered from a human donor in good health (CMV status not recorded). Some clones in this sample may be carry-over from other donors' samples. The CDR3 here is CASSTAGGYEQYF. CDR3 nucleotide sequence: TGTGCCAGCAGCACAGCGGGAGGGTACGAGCAGTACTTC.